Sequencing of this T cell receptor beta chain was carried out in a study of shared clonotypes between healthy human individuals. Germline V gene sequence: CDR1 SGDLS, CDR2 YYNGEE. This CDR3 is 15 amino acids long. V was cut by 2 bases and J by 0 bases, with 10 bases left in between. Generated by immunoSEQ multiplex PCR, the TCRdb table keeps only in-frame clones and is missing some. The sample lists around 500,000 clones, around 78% occurring once. This clone was observed a few times. The rearrangement uses TRBV9 and TRBJ2-3, with D possibly called TRBD1 or TRBD2 (5 bases each). The clonotype was recovered from a woman in her 40s in good health. Some clones in this sample may be carry-over from other donors' samples. The sequenced sample was PBMCs. CDR3 in DNA: TGTGCCAGCAGCGTGGGGGTCTGGAGCACAGATACGCAGTATTTT. Translated, it gives CASSVGVWSTDTQYF.